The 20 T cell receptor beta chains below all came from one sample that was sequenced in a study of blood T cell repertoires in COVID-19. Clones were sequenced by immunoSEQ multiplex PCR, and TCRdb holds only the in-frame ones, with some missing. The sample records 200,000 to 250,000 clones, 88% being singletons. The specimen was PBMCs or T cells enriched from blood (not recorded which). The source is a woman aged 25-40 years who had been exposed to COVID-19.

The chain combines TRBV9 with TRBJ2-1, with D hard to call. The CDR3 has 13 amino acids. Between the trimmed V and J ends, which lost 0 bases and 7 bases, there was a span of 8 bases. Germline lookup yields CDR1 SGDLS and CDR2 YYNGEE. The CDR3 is CASSVGLLNEQFF. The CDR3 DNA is TGTGCCAGCAGCGTAGGCCTCCTAAATGAGCAGTTCTTC.

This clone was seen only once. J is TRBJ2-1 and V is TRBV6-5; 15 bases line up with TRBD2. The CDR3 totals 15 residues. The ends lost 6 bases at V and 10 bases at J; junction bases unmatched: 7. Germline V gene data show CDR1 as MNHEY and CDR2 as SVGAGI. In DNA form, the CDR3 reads TGTGCCAGCAGCAAACAAGGACTAGCGGGAGGGGAGCAGTTCTTC. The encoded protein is CASSKQGLAGGEQFF.

The CDR3 DNA follows: TGTGCCAGCAGTGAAGGGGGGGGCGGCGAAAAACTGTTTTTT. It yields the protein CASSEGGGGEKLFF. J is TRBJ1-4 and V is TRBV6-1; D is perhaps TRBD1 (6 bases). The CDR3 has 14 residues. Germline loops: CDR1 MNHNS, CDR2 SASEGT. Trimming left V 1 base short and J 8 bases short, with 11 bases between.

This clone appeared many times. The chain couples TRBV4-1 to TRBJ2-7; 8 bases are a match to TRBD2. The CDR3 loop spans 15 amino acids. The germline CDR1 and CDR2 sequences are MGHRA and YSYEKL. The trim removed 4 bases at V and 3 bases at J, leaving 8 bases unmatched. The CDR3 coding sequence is TGCGCCAGCAGCCCCACAAGCGGGGGCCTCTACGAGCAGTACTTC. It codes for CASSPTSGGLYEQYF.

CDR3 nucleotide sequence: TGTGCCAGCAGCTTGAGACTAGCGGGAGTAGGCGAGCAGTACTTC. This translates into CASSLRLAGVGEQYF. The chain joins TRBV13 to TRBJ2-7; TRBD2 agrees at 12 bases. CDR3 length: 15 amino acids. Germline assignment: CDR1 PRHDT and CDR2 FYEKMQ (reference sequence). The J segment lost 6 bases and the V segment lost 3 bases, leaving 6 bases of the junction unmatched.

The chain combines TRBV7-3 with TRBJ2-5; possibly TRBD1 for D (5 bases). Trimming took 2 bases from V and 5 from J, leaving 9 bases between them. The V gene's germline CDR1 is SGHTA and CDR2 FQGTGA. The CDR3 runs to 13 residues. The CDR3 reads CASSLGAMETQYF. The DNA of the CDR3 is TGTGCCAGCAGCTTAGGGGCAATGGAGACCCAGTACTTC.

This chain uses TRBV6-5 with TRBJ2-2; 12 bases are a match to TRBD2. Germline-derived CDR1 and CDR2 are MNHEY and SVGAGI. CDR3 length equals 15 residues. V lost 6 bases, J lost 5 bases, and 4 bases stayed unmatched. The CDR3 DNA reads TGTGCCAGCAGAGGAGGGACTAGCGGGACCGGGGAGCTGTTTTTT. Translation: CASRGGTSGTGELFF.

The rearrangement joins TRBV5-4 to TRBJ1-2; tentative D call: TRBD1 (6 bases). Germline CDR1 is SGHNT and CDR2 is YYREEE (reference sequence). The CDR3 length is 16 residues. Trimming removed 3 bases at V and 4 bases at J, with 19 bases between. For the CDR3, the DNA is TGTGCCAGCAGCTACCTACTCCCTACAGGGTTCTATGGCTACACCTTC. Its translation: CASSYLLPTGFYGYTF.

The CDR3 DNA sequence: TGTGCCTGGAGTGTACTAGCAGGGTACGAGCAGTACTTC. Residues: CAWSVLAGYEQYF. The chain employs TRBV30 and TRBJ2-7; D possibly corresponds to TRBD2 (6 bases). Between the trimmed V and J ends, which lost 0 bases and 4 bases, there was a span of 10 bases. The germline V gene encodes CDR1 GTSNPN and CDR2 SVGIG (reference sequence). CDR3 length equals 13 residues. The variable domain in full, with the rest retrieved from reference TRBV30 and TRBJ2-7, is SQTIHQWPATLVQPVGSPLSLECTVEGTSNPNLYWYRQAAGRGLQLLFYSVGIGQISSEVPQNLSASRPQDRQFILSSKKLLLSDSGFYLCAWSVLAGYEQYFGPGTRLTVT.

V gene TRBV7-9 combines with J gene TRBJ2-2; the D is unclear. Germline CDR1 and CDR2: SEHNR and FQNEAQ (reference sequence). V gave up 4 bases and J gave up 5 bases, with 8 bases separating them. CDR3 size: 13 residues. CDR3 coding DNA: TGTGCCAGCAGCTCCTATCGAACCGGGGAGCTGTTTTTT. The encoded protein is CASSSYRTGELFF.

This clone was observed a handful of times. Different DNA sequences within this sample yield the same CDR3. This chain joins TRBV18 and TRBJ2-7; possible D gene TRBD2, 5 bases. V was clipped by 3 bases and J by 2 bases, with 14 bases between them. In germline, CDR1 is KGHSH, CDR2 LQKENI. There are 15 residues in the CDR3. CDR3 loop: CASSPRQGSPYEQYF. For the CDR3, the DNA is TGTGCCAGCTCACCTCGACAAGGGAGCCCCTACGAGCAGTACTTC.

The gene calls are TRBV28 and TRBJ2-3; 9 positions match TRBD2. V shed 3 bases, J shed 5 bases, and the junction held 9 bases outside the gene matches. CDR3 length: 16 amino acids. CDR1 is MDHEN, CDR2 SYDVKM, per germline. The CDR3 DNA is TGTGCCAGCAGTTTTGGTATAGCGGGAGTGGGAGATACGCAGTATTTT. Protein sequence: CASSFGIAGVGDTQYF.

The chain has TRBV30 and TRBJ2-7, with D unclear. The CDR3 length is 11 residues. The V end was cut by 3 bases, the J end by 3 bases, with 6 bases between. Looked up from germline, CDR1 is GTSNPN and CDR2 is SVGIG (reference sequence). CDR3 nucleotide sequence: TGTGCCTGGAGAAGAGTCTACGAGCAGTACTTC. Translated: CAWRRVYEQYF.

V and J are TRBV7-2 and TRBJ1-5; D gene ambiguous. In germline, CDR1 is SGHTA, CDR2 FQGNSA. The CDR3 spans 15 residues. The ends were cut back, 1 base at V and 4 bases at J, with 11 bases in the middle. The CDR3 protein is CASSLGHPRNQPQHF. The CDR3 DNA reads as TGTGCCAGCAGCTTAGGTCACCCCAGGAATCAGCCCCAGCATTTT.

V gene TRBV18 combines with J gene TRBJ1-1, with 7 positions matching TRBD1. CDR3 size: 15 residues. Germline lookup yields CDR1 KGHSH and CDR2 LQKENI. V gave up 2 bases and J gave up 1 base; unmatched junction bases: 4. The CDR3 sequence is CASSPMTGQNTEAFF. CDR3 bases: TGTGCCAGCTCACCAATGACAGGGCAGAACACTGAAGCTTTCTTT.

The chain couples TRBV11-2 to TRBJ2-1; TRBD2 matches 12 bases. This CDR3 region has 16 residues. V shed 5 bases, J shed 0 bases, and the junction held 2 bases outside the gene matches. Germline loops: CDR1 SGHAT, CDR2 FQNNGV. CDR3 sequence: CASSRTSGNSYNEQFF. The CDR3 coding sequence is TGTGCCAGCAGCCGGACTAGCGGGAACTCCTACAATGAGCAGTTCTTC.

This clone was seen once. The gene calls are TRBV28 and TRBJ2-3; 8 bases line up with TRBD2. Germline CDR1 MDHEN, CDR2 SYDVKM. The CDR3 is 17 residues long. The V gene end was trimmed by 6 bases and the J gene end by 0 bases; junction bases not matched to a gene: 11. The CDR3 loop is CASSELLLAVSTDTQYF. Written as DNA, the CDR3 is TGTGCCAGCAGCGAACTCCTACTAGCGGTTAGCACAGATACGCAGTATTTT.

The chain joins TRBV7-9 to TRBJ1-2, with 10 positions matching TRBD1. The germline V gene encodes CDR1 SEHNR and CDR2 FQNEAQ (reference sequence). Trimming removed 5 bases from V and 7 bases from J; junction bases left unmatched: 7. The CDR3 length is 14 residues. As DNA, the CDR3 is TGTGCCAGCAGCCGACAGGGGGCGGGTAGTGGCTACACCTTC. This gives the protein CASSRQGAGSGYTF.

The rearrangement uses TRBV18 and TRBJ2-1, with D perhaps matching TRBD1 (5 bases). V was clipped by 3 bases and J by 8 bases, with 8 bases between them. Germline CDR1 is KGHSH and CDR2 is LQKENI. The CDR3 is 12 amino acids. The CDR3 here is CASSPQGYEQFF. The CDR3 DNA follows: TGTGCCAGCTCACCGCAGGGCTATGAGCAGTTCTTC.

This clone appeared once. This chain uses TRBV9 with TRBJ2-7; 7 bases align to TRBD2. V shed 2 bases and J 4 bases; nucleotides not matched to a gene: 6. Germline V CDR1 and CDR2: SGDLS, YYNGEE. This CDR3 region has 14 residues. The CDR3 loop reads CASSVGLGFYEQYF. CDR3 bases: TGTGCCAGCAGCGTCGGACTAGGGTTTTACGAGCAGTACTTC.